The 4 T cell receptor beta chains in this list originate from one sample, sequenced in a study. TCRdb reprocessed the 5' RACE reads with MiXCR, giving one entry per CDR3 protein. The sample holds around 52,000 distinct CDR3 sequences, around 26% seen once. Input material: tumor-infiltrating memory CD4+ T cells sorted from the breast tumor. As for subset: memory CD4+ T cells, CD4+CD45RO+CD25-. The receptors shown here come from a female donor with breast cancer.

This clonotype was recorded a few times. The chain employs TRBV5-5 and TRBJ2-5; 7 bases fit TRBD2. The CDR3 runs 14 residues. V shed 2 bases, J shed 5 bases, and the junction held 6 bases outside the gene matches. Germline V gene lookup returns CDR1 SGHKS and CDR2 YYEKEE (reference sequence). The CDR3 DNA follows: TGTGCCAGCAGCTTACGGCAGGGAGGGGAGACCCAGTACTTC. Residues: CASSLRQGGETQYF.

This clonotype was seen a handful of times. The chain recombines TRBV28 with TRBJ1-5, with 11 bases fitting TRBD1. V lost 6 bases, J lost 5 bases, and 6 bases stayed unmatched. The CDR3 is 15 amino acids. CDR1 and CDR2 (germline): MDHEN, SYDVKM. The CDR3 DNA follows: TGTGCCAGCAGCCAACCGGGACAGGGGGATCAGCCCCAGCATTTT. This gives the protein CASSQPGQGDQPQHF.

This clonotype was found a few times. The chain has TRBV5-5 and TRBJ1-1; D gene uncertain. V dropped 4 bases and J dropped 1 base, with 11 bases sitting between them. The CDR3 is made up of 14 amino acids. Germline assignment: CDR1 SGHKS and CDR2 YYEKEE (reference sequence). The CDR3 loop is CASSEITQNTEAFF. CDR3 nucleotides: TGTGCCAGCAGCGAGATTACACAGAACACTGAAGCTTTCTTT.

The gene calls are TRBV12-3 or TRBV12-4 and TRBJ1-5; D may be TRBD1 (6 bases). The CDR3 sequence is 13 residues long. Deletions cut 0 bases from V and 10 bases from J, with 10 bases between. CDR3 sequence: CASSLAQGSPQHF. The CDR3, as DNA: TGTGCCAGCAGTTTAGCCCAGGGGAGTCCCCAGCATTTT.